This TCR beta chain was profiled in a study of OX40 agonist ivuxolimab in advanced cancers. After removal of 2 bases from V and 4 bases from J, the junction contained 7 bases not matched to a gene. Germline CDR1 SGHNT, CDR2 YENEEA. This CDR3 region has 15 residues. Sequencing used immunoSEQ multiplex PCR; TCRdb keeps in-frame clones, though not all of them. The repertoire includes 57,000 or so clones, around 85% of them detected once, and 2.8% sits in the top ten. Here the sequenced sample was CD4+ or CD8+ T cells sorted from blood, taken in a trial of the OX40 agonist ivuxolimab. The TCR sequence derives from an adult with an advanced solid tumor such as melanoma, head and neck, liver or kidney cancer. V gene TRBV11-3 combines with J gene TRBJ2-7; 8 nucleotides align to TRBD2. The CDR3 protein is CASSLRRGVAYEQYF. The CDR3 region has the DNA TGTGCCAGCAGCTTAAGGCGGGGGGTAGCGTACGAGCAGTACTTC.